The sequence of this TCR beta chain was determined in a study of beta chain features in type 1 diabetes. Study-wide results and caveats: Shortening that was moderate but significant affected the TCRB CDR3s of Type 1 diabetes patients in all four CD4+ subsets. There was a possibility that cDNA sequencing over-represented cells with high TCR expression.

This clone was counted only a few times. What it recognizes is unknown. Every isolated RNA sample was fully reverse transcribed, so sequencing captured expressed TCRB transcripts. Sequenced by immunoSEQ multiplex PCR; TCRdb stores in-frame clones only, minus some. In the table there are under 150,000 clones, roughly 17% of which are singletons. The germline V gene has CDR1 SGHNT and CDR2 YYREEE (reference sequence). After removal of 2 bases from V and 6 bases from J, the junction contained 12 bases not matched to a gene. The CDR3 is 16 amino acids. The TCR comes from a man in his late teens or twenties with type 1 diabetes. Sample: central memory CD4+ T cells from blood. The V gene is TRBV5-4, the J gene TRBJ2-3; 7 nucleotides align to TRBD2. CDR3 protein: CASSLPSGDGWDTQYF. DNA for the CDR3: TGTGCCAGCAGCTTACCTAGCGGAGACGGATGGGATACGCAGTATTTT.